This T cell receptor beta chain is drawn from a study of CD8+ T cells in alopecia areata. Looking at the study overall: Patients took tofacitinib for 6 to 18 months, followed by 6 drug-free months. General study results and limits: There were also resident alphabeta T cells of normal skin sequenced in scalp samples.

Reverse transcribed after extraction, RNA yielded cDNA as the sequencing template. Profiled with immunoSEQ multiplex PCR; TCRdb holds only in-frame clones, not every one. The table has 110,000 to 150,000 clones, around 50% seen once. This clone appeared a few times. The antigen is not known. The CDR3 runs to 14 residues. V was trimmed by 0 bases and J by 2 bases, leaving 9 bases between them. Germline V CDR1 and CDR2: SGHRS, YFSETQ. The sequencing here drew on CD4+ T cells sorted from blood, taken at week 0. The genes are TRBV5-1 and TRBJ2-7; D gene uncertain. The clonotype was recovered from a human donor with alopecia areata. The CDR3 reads CASSLAESTYEQYF. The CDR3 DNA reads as TGCGCCAGCAGCTTGGCAGAATCTACCTACGAGCAGTACTTC.